These 2 T cell receptor beta chains share one sample of origin, sequenced in a study of spatial heterogeneity in lung cancer (dated by TCRdb to about 2019). Interpreted using the paper, the time point label stands for: sample taken at primary tumor resection. Without any cell sorting, TCR sequencing was performed on whole RNA extracted either from tumor and nontumor lung tissue or from cryopreserved PBMC samples. Libraries were built with 5' RACE. Sequencing relied on a NextSeq 500. The public reads were run again by TCRdb, first through fastp at Q25 and then through MiXCR, and only productive beta chains were kept. Rows are combined by CDR3 protein, so each entry shows the most common genes and DNA. The table for this sample lists 43,000 or so distinct CDR3 sequences; roughly 7.1% of them were counted only once. Jointly, the top ten make up about 40% of the sample. The source material was PBMCs, sampled at surgery. Receptors originate from a female donor with early-stage non-small cell lung cancer.

There are a few counts of this clonotype. The V call is TRBV4-1, the J call TRBJ1-2; 8 bases map to TRBD1. Germline CDR1 is MGHRA and CDR2 is YSYEKL. The CDR3 spans 15 residues. J was trimmed by 0 bases and V by 4 bases; bases with no gene match: 4. The CDR3 reads CASSLGQGPNYGYTF. CDR3 sequence (DNA): TGCGCCAGCAGCCTCGGACAGGGCCCTAACTATGGCTACACCTTC.

In this sample, this clonotype turned up many times. The genes are TRBV12-3 or TRBV12-4 and TRBJ2-2; D may correspond to TRBD1 or TRBD2 (5 bases each). This CDR3 comprises 15 residues. V shed 3 bases and J shed 6 bases, with 14 bases lying between them. The CDR3 DNA reads as TGTGCCAGCAGTTTTAGGGACGGGCAGGCCGGGGAGCTGTTTTTT. It is translated as CASSFRDGQAGELFF.